The sequence of this T cell receptor (beta chain) was determined in a study of T cell responses to AZD1222 COVID-19 vaccine. Produced via immunoSEQ multiplex PCR; TCRdb's table is partial and in-frame only. The sample has 100,000 to 150,000 clones; 91% are singletons. For this clone: The antigen is not known.

Study-wide points: At baseline, just six AZD1222 recipients tested seropositive.

The sequencing used peripheral blood, collected on day 0 of AZD1222 vaccination. This TCR was recovered from an adult in good health.

CDR3 amino acids: CASHSGRNNEQFF. CDR3 bases: TGCGCCAGCCATAGCGGGAGAAACAATGAGCAGTTCTTC. The chain combines TRBV10-2 with TRBJ2-1; 9 positions agree with TRBD2. The length of the CDR3 is 13 residues. V shed 8 bases, J shed 5 bases, and the junction held 4 bases outside the gene matches. The germline gives CDR1 WSHSY, CDR2 SAAADI.